Listed below are T cell receptor beta chains from one sample, sequenced in a study of TIL therapy for anti-PD-1-resistant metastatic lung cancer. The method was immunoSEQ multiplex PCR; TCRdb's version includes in-frame clones alone and lacks a portion of them. The top ten clones hold 9.5% to 13% of a sample with approximately 87,000 clones, under 70% of them seen once. Here the sequenced sample was tumor tissue, taken at baseline. The receptors come from a person between 30 and 80 years old with non-small cell lung cancer. Both conserved end residues are part of each CDR3. The order of the fields is CDR3 length, V gene, clone size, D gene, J gene, CDR3 protein, CDR3 DNA. A D gene is named only where the DNA matches it firmly. The size of a clone is reported for some rows only, either as once, few or many, or as a class for expanded clones.

cdr3_length: 14
v_call: TRBV30
clone_size: -
d_call: TRBD2
j_call: TRBJ2-7
cdr3_aa: CAWSVASGAYEQYF
cdr3_nt: TGTGCCTGGAGTGTAGCTAGCGGGGCCTACGAGCAGTACTTC

cdr3_length: 18
v_call: TRBV5-4
clone_size: -
d_call: -
j_call: TRBJ2-2
cdr3_aa: CASSPGGGGLMNTGELFF
cdr3_nt: TGTGCCAGCAGCCCCGGAGGGGGGGGATTGATGAACACCGGGGAGCTGTTTTTT

cdr3_length: 17
v_call: TRBV6-2/TRBV6-3
clone_size: few
d_call: -
j_call: TRBJ1-3
cdr3_aa: CASSPARGLRYGNTIYF
cdr3_nt: TGTGCCAGCAGCCCTGCCCGGGGGCTTCGTTATGGAAACACCATATATTTT

cdr3_length: 15
v_call: TRBV28
clone_size: -
d_call: TRBD1
j_call: TRBJ2-3
cdr3_aa: CASSLGTGGPDTQYF
cdr3_nt: TGTGCCAGCAGTTTGGGGACAGGGGGCCCAGATACGCAGTATTTT

cdr3_length: 15
v_call: TRBV7-3
clone_size: -
d_call: TRBD2
j_call: TRBJ2-3
cdr3_aa: CASSLGGGRADTQYF
cdr3_nt: TGTGCCAGCAGCTTAGGGGGAGGGCGAGCAGATACGCAGTATTTT

cdr3_length: 14
v_call: TRBV2
clone_size: few
d_call: -
j_call: TRBJ2-7
cdr3_aa: CASSVPGSGDEQYF
cdr3_nt: TGTGCCAGCAGTGTACCGGGCTCAGGGGACGAGCAGTACTTC

cdr3_length: 13
v_call: TRBV7-2
clone_size: -
d_call: TRBD2
j_call: TRBJ2-1
cdr3_aa: CASSFLLATEQFF
cdr3_nt: TGTGCCAGCAGCTTTCTACTAGCGACTGAGCAGTTCTTC

cdr3_length: 12
v_call: TRBV29-1
clone_size: -
d_call: -
j_call: TRBJ2-7
cdr3_aa: CSVDVGAGEQYF
cdr3_nt: TGCAGCGTTGATGTGGGGGCCGGGGAGCAGTACTTC

cdr3_length: 15
v_call: TRBV21-1
clone_size: -
d_call: -
j_call: TRBJ2-7
cdr3_aa: CASSSRSWSSYEQYF
cdr3_nt: TGTGCCAGCAGCAGCCGGTCGTGGAGCTCCTACGAGCAGTACTTC

cdr3_length: 13
v_call: TRBV29-1
clone_size: -
d_call: -
j_call: TRBJ2-5
cdr3_aa: CSGAPRQGETQYF
cdr3_nt: TGCAGCGGGGCCCCGCGCCAAGGGGAGACCCAGTACTTC

cdr3_length: 16
v_call: TRBV7-2
clone_size: -
d_call: -
j_call: TRBJ1-5
cdr3_aa: CASSFGQGGGYQPQHF
cdr3_nt: TGTGCCAGCAGCTTCGGGCAGGGCGGGGGGTATCAGCCCCAGCATTTT

cdr3_length: 15
v_call: TRBV6-6
clone_size: few
d_call: -
j_call: TRBJ2-6
cdr3_aa: CASSPDLSGANVLTF
cdr3_nt: TGTGCCAGCAGCCCCGACTTGTCTGGGGCCAACGTCCTGACTTTC

cdr3_length: 15
v_call: TRBV7-9
clone_size: few
d_call: -
j_call: TRBJ2-2
cdr3_aa: CASSLNSPTTGELFF
cdr3_nt: TGTGCCAGCAGCCTTAATTCGCCGACCACCGGGGAGCTGTTTTTT

cdr3_length: 18
v_call: TRBV7-8
clone_size: once
d_call: TRBD1
j_call: TRBJ2-1
cdr3_aa: CASTPPLRYRGRYNEQFF
cdr3_nt: TGTGCCAGCACCCCCCCCCTACGTTACAGGGGTCGATACAATGAGCAGTTCTTC

cdr3_length: 14
v_call: TRBV7-9
clone_size: -
d_call: -
j_call: TRBJ2-5
cdr3_aa: CASSLAGGGETQYF
cdr3_nt: TGTGCCAGCAGCTTAGCGGGAGGGGGTGAGACCCAGTACTTC

cdr3_length: 15
v_call: TRBV27
clone_size: -
d_call: TRBD1
j_call: TRBJ1-3
cdr3_aa: CASSSLGQGSDTIYF
cdr3_nt: TGTGCCAGCAGTTCCCTCGGACAGGGGTCGGACACCATATATTTT

cdr3_length: 15
v_call: TRBV5-4
clone_size: few
d_call: TRBD2
j_call: TRBJ2-2
cdr3_aa: CASSFQREGPGELFF
cdr3_nt: TGTGCCAGCAGCTTCCAGCGGGAGGGTCCCGGGGAGCTGTTTTTT

cdr3_length: 17
v_call: TRBV15
clone_size: -
d_call: -
j_call: TRBJ1-6
cdr3_aa: CATSRGVGTAYNSPLHF
cdr3_nt: TGTGCCACCAGCAGAGGAGTAGGGACGGCTTATAATTCACCCCTCCACTTT

cdr3_length: 15
v_call: TRBV7-6
clone_size: few
d_call: TRBD2
j_call: TRBJ2-7
cdr3_aa: CASSSPGLANYEQYF
cdr3_nt: TGTGCCAGCAGCTCCCCGGGACTAGCCAACTACGAGCAGTACTTC

cdr3_length: 14
v_call: TRBV6-6
clone_size: -
d_call: TRBD1
j_call: TRBJ1-1
cdr3_aa: CASRLQGMNTEAFF
cdr3_nt: TGTGCCAGCAGATTACAGGGGATGAACACTGAAGCTTTCTTT

cdr3_length: 12
v_call: TRBV7-2
clone_size: -
d_call: -
j_call: TRBJ2-5
cdr3_aa: CASSPTSETQYF
cdr3_nt: TGTGCCAGCAGTCCCACGTCGGAGACCCAGTACTTC

cdr3_length: 17
v_call: TRBV28
clone_size: -
d_call: -
j_call: TRBJ2-5
cdr3_aa: CASSLGRDSERGETQYF
cdr3_nt: TGTGCCAGCAGTTTAGGACGGGACTCTGAAAGGGGGGAGACCCAGTACTTC

cdr3_length: 11
v_call: TRBV29-1
clone_size: -
d_call: -
j_call: TRBJ2-3
cdr3_aa: CSVDRLNTQYF
cdr3_nt: TGCAGCGTTGATAGGCTAAATACGCAGTATTTT

cdr3_length: 16
v_call: TRBV7-9
clone_size: -
d_call: TRBD1
j_call: TRBJ2-3
cdr3_aa: CASSGRTGGGTDTQYF
cdr3_nt: TGTGCCAGCAGCGGAAGGACAGGTGGCGGGACAGATACGCAGTATTTT

cdr3_length: 16
v_call: TRBV5-1
clone_size: -
d_call: -
j_call: TRBJ2-3
cdr3_aa: CASSLEGRRGDDTQYF
cdr3_nt: TGCGCCAGCAGCTTGGAAGGGAGGCGGGGTGACGATACGCAGTATTTT

cdr3_length: 14
v_call: TRBV30
clone_size: -
d_call: TRBD1
j_call: TRBJ1-4
cdr3_aa: CAWSRDRGYEKLFF
cdr3_nt: TGTGCCTGGAGCAGGGACAGGGGATATGAAAAACTGTTTTTT

cdr3_length: 15
v_call: TRBV7-2
clone_size: -
d_call: -
j_call: TRBJ1-4
cdr3_aa: CASSLGSATNEKLFF
cdr3_nt: TGTGCCAGCAGCTTGGGGTCCGCAACTAATGAAAAACTGTTTTTT

cdr3_length: 16
v_call: TRBV5-6
clone_size: -
d_call: -
j_call: TRBJ2-1
cdr3_aa: CASSLVNWGPYNEQFF
cdr3_nt: TGTGCCAGCAGCTTAGTGAATTGGGGACCATACAATGAGCAGTTCTTC

cdr3_length: 15
v_call: TRBV4-3
clone_size: -
d_call: -
j_call: TRBJ1-2
cdr3_aa: CASSPNWGQDYGYTF
cdr3_nt: TGCGCCAGCAGCCCCAATTGGGGGCAGGACTATGGCTACACCTTC

cdr3_length: 13
v_call: TRBV24-1
clone_size: -
d_call: -
j_call: TRBJ1-2
cdr3_aa: CATSVSVNYGYTF
cdr3_nt: TGTGCCACCAGTGTGTCTGTAAACTATGGCTACACCTTC

cdr3_length: 17
v_call: TRBV30
clone_size: once
d_call: -
j_call: TRBJ2-4
cdr3_aa: CAWSGALGQAGKNIQYF
cdr3_nt: TGTGCCTGGAGTGGGGCTCTGGGTCAAGCGGGCAAAAACATTCAGTACTTC

cdr3_length: 15
v_call: TRBV7-8
clone_size: -
d_call: TRBD2
j_call: TRBJ2-7
cdr3_aa: CASSSSRTSGNEQYF
cdr3_nt: TGTGCCAGCAGCTCCTCGAGGACTAGCGGGAACGAGCAGTACTTC

cdr3_length: 13
v_call: TRBV4-3
clone_size: -
d_call: -
j_call: TRBJ2-2
cdr3_aa: CASSLTRTGELFF
cdr3_nt: TGCGCCAGCAGCCTTACTAGGACCGGGGAGCTGTTTTTT

cdr3_length: 17
v_call: TRBV4-1
clone_size: -
d_call: TRBD2
j_call: TRBJ2-3
cdr3_aa: CASSPGPAGGSTDTQYF
cdr3_nt: TGCGCCAGCAGCCCCGGTCCAGCGGGGGGCAGCACAGATACGCAGTATTTT

cdr3_length: 13
v_call: TRBV3-1/TRBV3-2
clone_size: -
d_call: -
j_call: TRBJ2-7
cdr3_aa: CASSQDHSSSEYF
cdr3_nt: TGTGCCAGCAGCCAAGACCATAGTAGCTCTGAGTACTTC

cdr3_length: 14
v_call: TRBV10-1
clone_size: -
d_call: -
j_call: TRBJ2-7
cdr3_aa: CASSEGGTQYEQYF
cdr3_nt: TGCGCCAGCAGTGAGGGGGGGACCCAATACGAGCAGTACTTC

cdr3_length: 15
v_call: TRBV5-1
clone_size: -
d_call: TRBD1
j_call: TRBJ2-1
cdr3_aa: CASSLGDRVNNEQFF
cdr3_nt: TGCGCCAGCAGCTTGGGGGACAGGGTGAACAATGAGCAGTTCTTC

cdr3_length: 14
v_call: TRBV11-2
clone_size: -
d_call: -
j_call: TRBJ2-3
cdr3_aa: CASSYQGGLDTQYF
cdr3_nt: TGTGCCAGCAGTTACCAGGGAGGCCTGGATACGCAGTATTTT

cdr3_length: 15
v_call: TRBV9
clone_size: -
d_call: -
j_call: TRBJ1-5
cdr3_aa: CASSVGSGVNQPQHF
cdr3_nt: TGTGCCAGCAGCGTAGGTTCGGGGGTCAATCAGCCCCAGCATTTT

cdr3_length: 17
v_call: TRBV24-1
clone_size: once
d_call: TRBD2
j_call: TRBJ2-2
cdr3_aa: CATSGTSGRANTGELFF
cdr3_nt: TGTGCCACCAGTGGGACTAGCGGGAGGGCAAACACCGGGGAGCTGTTTTTT

cdr3_length: 13
v_call: TRBV5-8
clone_size: -
d_call: TRBD1
j_call: TRBJ1-2
cdr3_aa: CASSVGTGYGYTF
cdr3_nt: TGTGCCAGCAGCGTTGGGACAGGTTATGGCTACACCTTC

cdr3_length: 15
v_call: TRBV18
clone_size: -
d_call: -
j_call: TRBJ1-4
cdr3_aa: CASSPYGGPNAGLFF
cdr3_nt: TGTGCCAGCTCACCTTATGGGGGCCCCAACGCGGGACTGTTTTTT

cdr3_length: 15
v_call: TRBV9
clone_size: -
d_call: -
j_call: TRBJ1-2
cdr3_aa: CASSVAGGDINGYTF
cdr3_nt: TGTGCCAGCAGCGTAGCTGGTGGAGACATCAATGGCTACACCTTC

cdr3_length: 13
v_call: TRBV29-1
clone_size: -
d_call: TRBD1
j_call: TRBJ2-7
cdr3_aa: CSVKGQESYEQYF
cdr3_nt: TGCAGCGTGAAGGGACAGGAAAGCTACGAGCAGTACTTC

cdr3_length: 15
v_call: TRBV7-2
clone_size: -
d_call: -
j_call: TRBJ1-4
cdr3_aa: CASRRQAIPNEKLFF
cdr3_nt: TGTGCCAGCAGGAGACAGGCGATACCTAATGAAAAACTGTTTTTT

cdr3_length: 15
v_call: TRBV6-2/TRBV6-3
clone_size: few
d_call: TRBD1
j_call: TRBJ2-7
cdr3_aa: CASSYGTGGAYEQYF
cdr3_nt: TGTGCCAGCAGTTACGGGACAGGGGGCGCCTACGAGCAGTACTTC

cdr3_length: 13
v_call: TRBV24-1
clone_size: -
d_call: -
j_call: TRBJ1-1
cdr3_aa: CATSDVRGTEAFF
cdr3_nt: TGTGCCACCAGTGATGTAAGGGGGACTGAAGCTTTCTTT

cdr3_length: 15
v_call: TRBV4-2
clone_size: few
d_call: TRBD1
j_call: TRBJ1-2
cdr3_aa: CASSRDQGAENGYTF
cdr3_nt: TGTGCCAGCAGCCGAGACCAGGGGGCGGAAAATGGCTACACCTTC

cdr3_length: 13
v_call: TRBV30
clone_size: few
d_call: -
j_call: TRBJ2-1
cdr3_aa: CAWSRRGKNEQFF
cdr3_nt: TGTGCCTGGAGTCGGCGGGGTAAAAATGAGCAGTTCTTC

cdr3_length: 15
v_call: TRBV6-2/TRBV6-3
clone_size: few
d_call: -
j_call: TRBJ2-1
cdr3_aa: CASSYSGTTYNEQFF
cdr3_nt: TGTGCCAGCAGTTACTCAGGGACAACCTACAATGAGCAGTTCTTC